The 26 T cell receptor beta chains below were found in one sample sequenced in a study of T-cell memory formation after mild COVID-19. One entry per CDR3 protein, called by TCRdb with MiXCR from the 5' RACE reads. The table shows 350,000 to 400,000 distinct CDR3 sequences, with about an eighth occurring only once. The material sequenced was PBMCs or a T cell subset sorted from them (not recorded which). The receptors stem from a man younger than 30 who had mild COVID-19 (a few samples of this study predate the infection). Cell type and time point are not known.

The genes are TRBV20-1 and TRBJ2-2, with 8 bases aligning to TRBD1. Germline CDR1 and CDR2: DFQATT and SNEGSKA (reference sequence). CDR3 length: 16 amino acids. V gave up 2 bases and J gave up 4 bases; unmatched junction bases: 9. The CDR3 loop reads CSARPKGQGRTGELFF. The CDR3 DNA is TGCAGTGCTAGACCCAAAGGACAGGGACGCACCGGGGAGCTGTTTTTT.

This clonotype was found a few times. The rearrangement uses TRBV7-8 and TRBJ2-1; 7 nucleotides agree with TRBD1. Per the germline V gene, CDR1 is SGHVS and CDR2 is FQNEAQ. The CDR3 sequence is 15 residues long. With V trimmed by 6 bases and J by 4 bases, 9 bases remained unmatched. CDR3 sequence reads: CASSRRDRMYNEQFF. The CDR3 DNA reads TGTGCCAGCAGTCGAAGGGACAGAATGTACAATGAGCAGTTCTTC.

This clonotype was seen only a few times. The V call is TRBV5-1, the J call TRBJ1-2, with no clear D. In germline, CDR1 is SGHRS, CDR2 YFSETQ. V lost 1 base and J lost 3, with 10 bases in between. The CDR3 contains 14 residues. CDR3 protein: CASSLTGLDYGYTF. For the CDR3, the DNA is TGCGCCAGCAGCTTGACGGGGTTGGACTATGGCTACACCTTC.

This clonotype turned up a few times. CDR3 region: CASGRHDRNTGELFF. CDR3 DNA sequence: TGTGCCAGCGGTCGACATGACAGGAACACCGGGGAGCTGTTTTTT. The chain uses TRBV2 and TRBJ2-2; D may be TRBD1 (5 bases). This CDR3 spans 15 amino acids. CDR1 SNHLY and CDR2 FYNNEI come from the germline V gene. V lost 8 bases, J lost 1 base, and 14 bases lay in between.

This clonotype was observed a few times. The CDR3 here is CASSPSAGAVNTGELFF. Written as DNA, the CDR3 is TGTGCCAGCAGTCCCTCGGCAGGGGCCGTGAACACCGGGGAGCTGTTTTTT. The V gene is TRBV28, the J gene TRBJ2-2; D is possibly TRBD1 (6 bases). The V end was cut by 5 bases, the J end by 1 base, with 17 bases between. There are 17 residues in the CDR3. Per germline, CDR1 MDHEN and CDR2 SYDVKM.

This clonotype came up a few times. The V call is TRBV5-1, the J call TRBJ2-1; D perhaps matches TRBD2 (6 bases). With 0 bases removed from V and 0 bases from J, the gap between germline ends came to 13 bases. CDR3 length: 17 residues. Germline CDR1 and CDR2: SGHRS and YFSETQ. CDR3 protein: CASSLAVQGGSYNEQFF. CDR3 coding DNA: TGCGCCAGCAGCTTGGCCGTTCAGGGAGGCTCCTACAATGAGCAGTTCTTC.

This clonotype was observed many times. The V gene is TRBV7-9, the J gene TRBJ2-5; a possible D gene is TRBD2 (6 bases). Trimming shortened V by 6 bases and J by 0 bases, and 20 bases separated the two germline ends. Germline CDR1 and CDR2: SEHNR and FQNEAQ (reference sequence). This CDR3 is 17 amino acids long. The CDR3 protein is CASSQLARGDDQETQYF. CDR3 in DNA: TGTGCCAGCAGTCAGCTAGCGCGTGGTGATGACCAAGAGACCCAGTACTTC.

The chain combines TRBV7-9 with TRBJ1-2; 8 nucleotides match TRBD1. With V trimmed by 4 bases and J by 7 bases, 5 bases remained unmatched. The germline gives CDR1 SEHNR, CDR2 FQNEAQ (reference sequence). The CDR3 runs 13 residues. The CDR3 sequence: CASSSPGGGGYTF. DNA of the CDR3: TGTGCCAGCAGCTCCCCAGGGGGCGGTGGCTACACCTTC.

This clonotype came up a few times. The junction departs from germline at one end; a sequencing error may be responsible. This CDR3 reads CASSYGLGQTSYDEQFF. The CDR3 nucleotides read TGCGCCAGCAGCTACGGACTAGGGCAGACATCCTACGATGAGCAGTTCTTC. The rearrangement links TRBV5-1 to TRBJ2-1; 7 positions match TRBD2. The CDR3 is 17 residues long. Germline CDR1 reads SGHRS; CDR2 reads YFSETQ.

Only a few counts were recorded for this clonotype. V is TRBV5-1 and J is TRBJ1-1, with D possibly being TRBD1 (5 bases). Trimming removed 0 bases at V and 5 bases at J, with 14 bases between. CDR1 and CDR2 from the germline V gene are SGHRS and YFSETQ. This CDR3 has 15 residues. CDR3 DNA: TGCGCCAGCAGCTTGGCCTCGCAGGGAGTGACTGAAGCTTTCTTT. Protein product: CASSLASQGVTEAFF.

The chain employs TRBV6-5 and TRBJ1-6; 7 bases match TRBD1. J gave up 6 bases and V 7 bases, and 12 bases lay outside the gene matches. Germline V gene data show CDR1 as MNHEY and CDR2 as SVGAGI. The CDR3 covers 16 residues. The CDR3 sequence: CASTRDRDQINSPLHF. CDR3 bases: TGTGCCAGCACCCGAGACAGGGACCAGATTAATTCACCCCTCCACTTT.

This rearrangement joins TRBV7-9 to TRBJ1-2; TRBD1 is a possible D gene (5 bases). The germline V and J ends were trimmed by 3 bases and 8 bases, with 16 bases remaining between them. The CDR3 length is 14 residues. Germline V gene sequence: CDR1 SEHNR, CDR2 FQNEAQ (reference sequence). CDR3 coding DNA: TGTGCCAGCAGCTTTGAGCGGTCATGGGGCGGCTACACCTTC. Protein product: CASSFERSWGGYTF. Complete variable domain (other parts from reference TRBV7-9 and TRBJ1-2): DTGVSQNPRHKITKRGQNVTFRCDPISEHNRLYWYRQTLGQGPEFLTYFQNEAQLEKSRLLSDRFSAERPKGSFSTLEIQRTEQGDSAMYLCASSFERSWGGYTFGSGTRLTVV.

This clonotype came up a few times. V gene TRBV30 combines with J gene TRBJ2-5; D not resolved. The CDR3 has 13 amino acids. Trimming shortened V by 1 base and J by 5 bases, and 11 bases separated the two germline ends. Germline V gene sequence: CDR1 GTSNPN, CDR2 SVGIG (reference sequence). CDR3 region: CAWSAGLRETQYF. The CDR3 DNA reads as TGTGCCTGGAGTGCTGGGTTAAGGGAGACCCAGTACTTC.

This clonotype was observed a few times. Here the CDR3 reads CAWSPGGPGAFF. DNA of the CDR3: TGTGCCTGGTCCCCAGGAGGACCGGGCGCTTTCTTT. The chain joins TRBV30 to TRBJ1-1; D is unresolved. Germline lookup yields CDR1 GTSNPN and CDR2 SVGIG (reference sequence). Trimming stripped 5 bases from V and 11 bases from J, with 18 bases between. The CDR3 extends over 12 amino acids.

This clonotype was found a few times. The chain uses TRBV6-2 or TRBV6-3 and TRBJ1-3; the D is unclear. This CDR3 comprises 12 residues. Germline values: CDR1 MNHEY, CDR2 SVGEGT. V was clipped by 5 bases and J by 5 bases, with 7 bases between them. The CDR3 here is CASSQQRNTIYF. CDR3 nucleotide sequence: TGTGCCAGCAGTCAACAGCGAAACACCATATATTTT.

V usage is TRBV18 and J usage is TRBJ2-5; D gene ambiguous. Germline assignment: CDR1 KGHSH and CDR2 LQKENI. The V and J ends lost 0 bases and 5 bases respectively, with 13 bases between them. The CDR3 runs to 15 residues. CDR3 region: CASSPPSLNTETQYF. CDR3 bases: TGTGCCAGCTCACCACCGTCCCTAAACACGGAGACCCAGTACTTC. Together with reference TRBV18 and TRBJ2-5, the CDR3 gives the full variable domain: NAGVMQNPRHLVRRRGQEARLRCSPMKGHSHVYWYRQLPEEGLKFMVYLQKENIIDESGMPKERFSAEFPKEGPSILRIQQVVRGDSAAYFCASSPPSLNTETQYFGPGTRLLVL.

A few counts support this clonotype. V gene TRBV4-3 combines with J gene TRBJ2-2, with TRBD2 matching over 8 bases. Germline V CDR1 and CDR2: LGHNA, YSLEER. This CDR3 contains 15 residues. Germline trimming cut 4 bases from V and 2 bases from J; bases unmatched to any gene: 3. Here the CDR3 reads CASSPAGVNTGELFF. The CDR3 DNA reads TGCGCCAGCAGCCCAGCGGGGGTCAACACCGGGGAGCTGTTTTTT.

This clonotype was observed a handful of times. V is TRBV7-2 and J is TRBJ2-7, with a possible D match to TRBD1 (5 bases). This CDR3 comprises 13 residues. Looked up from germline, CDR1 is SGHTA and CDR2 is FQGNSA. The ends were cut back, 8 bases at V and 4 bases at J, with 15 bases in the middle. Here the CDR3 reads CASRMAGLYEQYV. The DNA for the CDR3 is TGTGCCAGCCGAATGGCAGGGCTGTACGAGCAGTACGTC.

The V gene is TRBV2, the J gene TRBJ2-1, with D uncertain. Looked up from germline, CDR1 is SNHLY and CDR2 is FYNNEI. This CDR3 comprises 15 residues. V lost 1 base, J lost 0 bases, and 7 bases lay in between. The CDR3 loop reads CASSEELPSYNEQFF. The CDR3 region has the DNA TGTGCCAGCAGTGAAGAGCTACCCTCCTACAATGAGCAGTTCTTC. The full variable domain, in which reference TRBV2 and TRBJ2-1 provide the parts outside the CDR3, is EPEVTQTPSHQVTQMGQEVILRCVPISNHLYFYWYRQILGQKVEFLVSFYNNEISEKSEIFDDQFSVERPDGSNFTLKIRSTKLEDSAMYFCASSEELPSYNEQFFGPGTRLTVL.

This clonotype has ten or more counts. The chain links TRBV7-2 to TRBJ2-3, with unresolved D. The CDR3 totals 14 residues. Per the germline V gene, CDR1 is SGHTA and CDR2 is FQGNSA. Between the trimmed V and J ends, which lost 5 bases and 0 bases, there was a span of 9 bases. CDR3 amino acids: CASSTYLSTDTQYF. The CDR3 DNA reads TGTGCCAGCAGCACATACTTAAGCACAGATACGCAGTATTTT.

This clonotype was seen only a few times. The chain carries TRBV5-1 and TRBJ2-5, with D uncertain. Trimming cost V 0 bases and J 3 bases, with 12 bases left between them. The CDR3 has 15 amino acids. Germline-derived CDR1 and CDR2 are SGHRS and YFSETQ. The CDR3 DNA reads TGCGCCAGCAGCTTGGCTAGGCGGATCGAAGAGACCCAGTACTTC. It specifies CASSLARRIEETQYF.

This chain joins TRBV7-2 and TRBJ1-4; weak D call: TRBD1 (6 bases). This CDR3 comprises 15 residues. The V and J ends lost 6 bases and 8 bases respectively, with 19 bases between them. CDR1 SGHTA and CDR2 FQGNSA come from the germline V gene. The CDR3 reads CASSLKTGSAEKLFF. CDR3 bases: TGTGCCAGCAGTCTTAAAACAGGGTCGGCGGAAAAACTGTTTTTT. The entire variable domain, with the rest obtained from reference TRBV7-2 and TRBJ1-4, is as follows: GAGVSQSPSNKVTEKGKDVELRCDPISGHTALYWYRQSLGQGLEFLIYFQGNSAPDKSGLPSDRFSAERTGGSVSTLTIQRTQQEDSAVYLCASSLKTGSAEKLFFGSGTQLSVL.

J is TRBJ2-3 and V is TRBV4-3; 11 nucleotides match TRBD2. Trimming took 1 base from V and 1 from J; bases not matched to a gene: 4. There are 17 residues in the CDR3. CDR1 and CDR2 from the germline V gene are LGHNA and YSLEER. CDR3 protein: CASSQAPTSGGTDTQYF. CDR3 bases: TGCGCCAGCAGCCAAGCCCCGACTAGCGGGGGCACAGATACGCAGTATTTT.

Details on this clonotype: A single base separates this from a much larger clone, so it may be a read error. Here the CDR3 reads CASRSGSNQPQHF. CDR3 sequence (DNA): TGTGCCAGCAGGTCAGGGAGCAATCAGCCCCAGCATTTT. The chain links TRBV6-5 to TRBJ1-5; TRBD1 is a possible D gene (5 bases). CDR3 length: 13 amino acids. Trimming left V 6 bases short and J 1 base short, with 7 bases between. From germline, CDR1 is MNHEY and CDR2 SVGAGI.

The chain carries TRBV6-1 and TRBJ2-7; possible D gene TRBD1, 6 bases. The CDR3 totals 13 residues. CDR1 is MNHNS, CDR2 SASEGT, per germline. Trimming removed 6 bases from V and 8 bases from J, with 17 bases in between. CDR3 residues: CASSRDTASKQYF. For the CDR3, the DNA is TGTGCCAGCAGCCGGGACACTGCTTCTAAGCAGTACTTC.

This clonotype occurred many times. The chain employs TRBV6-5 and TRBJ1-1; D possibly corresponds to TRBD1 (6 bases). The CDR3 covers 14 residues. Germline V CDR1 and CDR2: MNHEY, SVGAGI. V dropped 2 bases and J dropped 2 bases, with 9 bases sitting between them. The CDR3 spells CASSYTGSNTEAFF. CDR3 DNA: TGTGCCAGCAGTTACACAGGGTCTAACACTGAAGCTTTCTTT.